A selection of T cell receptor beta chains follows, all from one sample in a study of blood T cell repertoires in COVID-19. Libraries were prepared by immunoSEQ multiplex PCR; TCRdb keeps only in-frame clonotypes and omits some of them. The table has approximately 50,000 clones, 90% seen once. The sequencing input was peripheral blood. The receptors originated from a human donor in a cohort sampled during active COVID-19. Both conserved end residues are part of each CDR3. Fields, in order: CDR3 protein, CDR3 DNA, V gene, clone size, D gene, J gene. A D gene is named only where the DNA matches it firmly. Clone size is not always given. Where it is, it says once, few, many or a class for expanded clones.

CASSLRQVDNSPLHF	TGTGCCAGCAGCCTCCGACAGGTTGATAATTCACCCCTCCACTTT	TRBV11-2	-	-	TRBJ1-6
CASSFKRGVSYEQYF	TGTGCCAGCAGTTTCAAGCGGGGGGTCTCCTACGAGCAGTACTTC	TRBV28	-	TRBD2	TRBJ2-7
CASSAGLPPDTQYF	TGCGCCAGCAGCGCGGGACTCCCTCCTGATACGCAGTATTTT	TRBV5-1	-	-	TRBJ2-3
CASSQTGSDTEAFF	TGCGCCAGCAGCCAGACAGGGAGTGATACTGAAGCTTTCTTT	TRBV5-1	-	TRBD1	TRBJ1-1
CASSFRPQLNTEAFF	TGTGCCAGCAGCTTCCGCCCACAGCTGAACACTGAAGCTTTCTTT	TRBV5-6	-	-	TRBJ1-1
CASSLATGKYGYTF	TGTGCCAGCAGCTTAGCGACAGGGAAATATGGCTACACCTTC	TRBV7-9	-	TRBD1	TRBJ1-2
CATQSGTAYNEQFF	TGTGCCACCCAGAGTGGGACAGCCTACAATGAGCAGTTCTTC	TRBV19	once	TRBD1	TRBJ2-1
CATRPGTGVNEQYF	TGTGCCACCAGACCCGGGACAGGGGTCAACGAGCAGTACTTC	TRBV27	-	TRBD1	TRBJ2-7
CASKQVGNTEAFF	TGTGCCAGCAAACAGGTGGGGAACACTGAAGCTTTCTTT	TRBV11-2	few	-	TRBJ1-1
CASSADRGNTIYF	TGTGCCAGCAGTGCTGACAGGGGAAACACCATATATTTT	TRBV2	once	-	TRBJ1-3
CASSQALRDRGFYGYTF	TGCGCCAGCAGCCAAGCCCTCCGGGACAGGGGGTTCTATGGCTACACCTTC	TRBV4-1	-	TRBD1	TRBJ1-2
CASSLVWGDNYGYTF	TGTGCCAGCAGCTTAGTCTGGGGGGATAACTATGGCTACACCTTC	TRBV7-9	-	-	TRBJ1-2
CASSPPGLAGVEQFF	TGTGCCAGCAGTCCCCCGGGACTAGCGGGAGTGGAGCAGTTCTTC	TRBV6-5	-	TRBD2	TRBJ2-1
CASSLDGTAIYGYTF	TGTGCCAGCAGCTTAGATGGGACAGCAATTTATGGCTACACCTTC	TRBV13	-	TRBD1	TRBJ1-2
CASSQGASGRRTQYF	TGTGCCAGCAGCCAAGGGGCTAGCGGGAGAAGGACCCAGTACTTC	TRBV3-1/TRBV3-2	-	TRBD2	TRBJ2-5
CASSRTGPRSTNEKLFF	TGTGCCAGCAGCCGGACAGGCCCCAGATCAACTAATGAAAAACTGTTTTTT	TRBV7-2	-	TRBD1	TRBJ1-4
CASSQVPRGDGGEQFF	TGTGCCAGCAGCCAAGTTCCTCGGGGAGACGGGGGTGAGCAGTTCTTC	TRBV14	-	-	TRBJ2-1
CASSLRDSGRDSSYNEQFF	TGTGCCAGCAGCTTAAGGGATAGCGGGAGAGATAGCTCCTACAATGAGCAGTTCTTC	TRBV7-3	once	TRBD2	TRBJ2-1